The present T cell receptor (beta chain) was sequenced within a study of blood T cell repertoires in COVID-19. Overall study context: The United States, Italy and Spain supplied acute and convalescent COVID-19 samples. T cells, B-cell-depleted T cells, or PBMCs provided the cDNA or gDNA that served as material.

As handled by the study authors: Nucleated cell number was recorded as an estimate derived from reference gene primer amplification. Clones were sequenced by immunoSEQ multiplex PCR, and TCRdb holds only the in-frame ones, with some missing. V, J and clone size are those of that table, while D and trimming were read from the DNA. The top ten hold about a sixth of the sample, which has about 130,000 clones, around 83% seen once. This TCR was sampled from a woman in her forties or fifties with acute or convalescent COVID-19. The sequencing input was peripheral blood.

This CDR3 reads CASSDRQGEITGELFF. The CDR3 nucleotides read TGCGCCAGCAGCGACCGACAGGGGGAGATCACCGGGGAGCTGTTTTTT. The V gene is TRBV5-1, the J gene TRBJ2-2; TRBD1 matches at 9 bases. CDR1 and CDR2 from the germline V gene are SGHRS and YFSETQ. The CDR3 runs 16 residues. V trimming: 4 bases; J trimming: 4 bases; junction bases outside the gene matches: 8.